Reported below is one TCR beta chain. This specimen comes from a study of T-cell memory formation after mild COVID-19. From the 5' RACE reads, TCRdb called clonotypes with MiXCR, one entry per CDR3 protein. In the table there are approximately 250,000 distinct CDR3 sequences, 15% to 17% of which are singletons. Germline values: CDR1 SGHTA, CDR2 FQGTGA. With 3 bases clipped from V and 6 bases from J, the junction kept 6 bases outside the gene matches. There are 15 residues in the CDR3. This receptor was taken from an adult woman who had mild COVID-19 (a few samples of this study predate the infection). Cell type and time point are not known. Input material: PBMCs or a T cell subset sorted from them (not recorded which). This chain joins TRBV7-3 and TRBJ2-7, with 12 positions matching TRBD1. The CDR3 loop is CASSFSGTGGSEQYF. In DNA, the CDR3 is TGTGCCAGCAGCTTTTCCGGGACAGGGGGCTCCGAGCAGTACTTC.